These 8 T cell receptor beta chains originate from one sample sequenced in a study of cytomegalovirus exposure and HLA in healthy donors. PCR amplification relied on 60 Vbeta primers (plus 13 Jbeta primers). The table came from immunoSEQ multiplex PCR; TCRdb's copy has only in-frame clones and leaves some out. The repertoire includes some 65,000 clones, around 73% of them detected once, and about 3% sits in the top ten. Input material: PBMCs. Every receptor here comes from a girl aged 5 to 17 in good health and CMV-seropositive.

This chain uses TRBV30 with TRBJ1-2; D is undetermined. Germline V gene data show CDR1 as GTSNPN and CDR2 as SVGIG (reference sequence). This CDR3 contains 14 residues. The V end lost 2 bases, the J end lost 1 base, and 11 bases lay between the germline ends. The CDR3: CAWSMATLNYGYTF. CDR3 DNA: TGTGCCTGGAGTATGGCGACTCTTAACTATGGCTACACCTTC. Variable domain in full (rest from reference TRBV30 and TRBJ1-2): SQTIHQWPATLVQPVGSPLSLECTVEGTSNPNLYWYRQAAGRGLQLLFYSVGIGQISSEVPQNLSASRPQDRQFILSSKKLLLSDSGFYLCAWSMATLNYGYTFGSGTRLTVV.

This chain joins TRBV7-2 and TRBJ2-3; D is perhaps TRBD2 (6 bases). The CDR3 runs 16 residues. The germline V and J ends were trimmed by 5 bases and 6 bases, with 21 bases remaining between them. CDR1 and CDR2 from the germline V gene are SGHTA and FQGNSA. The DNA of the CDR3 is TGTGCCAGCAGCCCGGGGGTCCCAGGGTTAGCTGATACGCAGTATTTT. It encodes CASSPGVPGLADTQYF.

This chain joins TRBV6-5 and TRBJ2-1; 9 bases align to TRBD1. Trimming at V came to 5 bases and at J to 7 bases, leaving 3 bases not matched to a gene. This CDR3 is 13 amino acids long. In germline, CDR1 is MNHEY, CDR2 SVGAGI. This chain's CDR3 is CASSRDRENEQFF. CDR3 coding DNA: TGTGCCAGCAGTAGGGACAGGGAGAATGAGCAGTTCTTC.

The rearrangement uses TRBV15 and TRBJ1-2; TRBD1 agrees at 8 bases. CDR1 is LNHNV, CDR2 YYDKDF, per germline (reference sequence). V gave up 3 bases and J gave up 4 bases; unmatched junction bases: 4. The CDR3 is 14 residues long. The CDR3 nucleotides read TGTGCCACCAGCAGGGACAGGGAAGCCTATGGCTACACCTTC. Its protein is CATSRDREAYGYTF. The variable domain in full, with the rest retrieved from reference TRBV15 and TRBJ1-2, is DAMVIQNPRYQVTQFGKPVTLSCSQTLNHNVMYWYQQKSSQAPKLLFHYYDKDFNNEADTPDNFQSRRPNTSFCFLDIRSPGLGDTAMYLCATSRDREAYGYTFGSGTRLTVV.

The chain couples TRBV7-2 to TRBJ2-3, with a possible D match to TRBD2 (6 bases). Trimming cost V 3 bases and J 2 bases, with 12 bases left between them. The CDR3 length is 15 residues. CDR1 SGHTA and CDR2 FQGNSA come from the germline V gene. The CDR3, as DNA: TGTGCCAGCAGCTTTGGCGGGGATCCCACAGATACGCAGTATTTT. Amino acids: CASSFGGDPTDTQYF.

This chain links TRBV2 with TRBJ2-7, with 10 positions matching TRBD2. V gave up 2 bases and J gave up 5 bases; unmatched junction bases: 6. The CDR3 consists of 15 residues. Germline V gene lookup returns CDR1 SNHLY and CDR2 FYNNEI. CDR3 loop: CASSELAGVLDEQYF. The CDR3 coding sequence is TGTGCCAGCAGTGAACTAGCGGGAGTATTGGACGAGCAGTACTTC.

V and J are TRBV27 and TRBJ2-2; the D gene is possibly TRBD2 (6 bases). V was cut by 7 bases and J by 1 base, with 10 bases left in between. The CDR3 spans 14 residues. The germline V gene encodes CDR1 MNHEY and CDR2 SMNVEV (reference sequence). The CDR3 DNA is TGTGCCAGCACTTGGCGGGGGAACACCGGGGAGCTGTTTTTT. Amino acid sequence: CASTWRGNTGELFF.

This chain links TRBV6-5 with TRBJ2-6, with D tentatively TRBD2 (5 bases). The V end lost 8 bases, the J end lost 0 bases, and 11 bases lay between the germline ends. There are 15 residues in the CDR3. Germline CDR1 reads MNHEY; CDR2 reads SVGAGI. The CDR3 DNA is TGTGCCAGCCGGCGGGCTTACTCTGGGGCCAACGTCCTGACTTTC. Translation gives CASRRAYSGANVLTF.